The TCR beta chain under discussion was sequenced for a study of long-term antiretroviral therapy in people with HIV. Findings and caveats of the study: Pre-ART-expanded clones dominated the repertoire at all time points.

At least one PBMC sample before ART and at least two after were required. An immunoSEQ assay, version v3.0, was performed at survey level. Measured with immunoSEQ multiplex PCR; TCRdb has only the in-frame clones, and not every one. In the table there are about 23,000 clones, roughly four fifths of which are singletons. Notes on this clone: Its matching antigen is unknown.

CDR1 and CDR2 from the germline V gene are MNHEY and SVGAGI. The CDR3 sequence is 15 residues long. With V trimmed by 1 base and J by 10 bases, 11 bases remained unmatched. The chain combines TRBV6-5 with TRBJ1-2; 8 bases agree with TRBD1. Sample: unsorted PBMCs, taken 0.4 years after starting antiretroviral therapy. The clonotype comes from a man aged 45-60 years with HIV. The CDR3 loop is CASSYFLGQGSSYTF. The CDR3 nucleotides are TGTGCCAGCAGTTACTTTTTAGGACAGGGCAGTTCCTACACCTTC.